Included here is one T cell receptor (beta chain) sequence, with context. TCRdb re-analysed the RT-PCR reads in MiXCR, keeping a single row per CDR3 protein. The sample has about 160,000 distinct CDR3 sequences; over 35% are singletons. This sample was included in a study of patients and donors after allogeneic stem cell transplantation. CDR3 size: 13 residues. Trimming stripped 6 bases from V and 4 bases from J, with 12 bases between. Per germline, CDR1 MDHEN and CDR2 SYDVKM. The rearrangement uses TRBV28 and TRBJ1-2, with D possibly matching TRBD1 (5 bases). This receptor was identified in a human donor who was either an allogeneic HSCT recipient or a stem cell or donor lymphocyte infusion donor (not recorded which). It is not recorded whose cells these are; they may come from a transplant donor. The sample was blood, either unsorted or a sorted T cell fraction (not recorded which). Here the CDR3 DNA reads TGTGCCAGCAGACTGACAGCTTTCTATGGCTACACCTTC. Protein: CASRLTAFYGYTF.